The 11 T cell receptor beta chains below were found in one sample sequenced in a study of T cell repertoires in cytomegalovirus infection. These receptors lack a known antigen. In TCRdb, the reads were re-called with MiXCR into one record per CDR3 protein. The sample holds 650,000 to 900,000 distinct CDR3 sequences, over 25% seen once. This material consisted of cultured CD8+ T cells from PBMCs, taken from culture after CMV antigen stimulation. The receptors come from a human donor in good health (CMV status not recorded). Some clones in this sample may be carry-over from other donors' samples.

This clonotype was seen a handful of times. The rearrangement links TRBV7-9 to TRBJ1-4, with 11 bases that match TRBD1. This CDR3 has 15 residues. After removal of 5 bases from V and 8 bases from J, the junction contained 7 bases not matched to a gene. Germline CDR1 is SEHNR and CDR2 is FQNEAQ (reference sequence). DNA for the CDR3: TGTGCCAGCAGCCACCGGGACAGGGGGAACGAAAAACTGTTTTTT. This translates into CASSHRDRGNEKLFF.

The chain links TRBV24-1 to TRBJ2-2; 10 bases line up with TRBD1. CDR3 length equals 16 residues. Germline V gene data show CDR1 as KGHDR and CDR2 as SFDVKD. V shed 3 bases, J shed 7 bases, and the junction held 7 bases outside the gene matches. CDR3 region: CATSDTGTGAVGELFF. CDR3 DNA: TGTGCCACCAGTGATACCGGGACAGGGGCGGTCGGGGAGCTGTTTTTT.

The chain employs TRBV20-1 and TRBJ2-2, with a weak D call TRBD1 (6 bases). In germline, CDR1 is DFQATT, CDR2 SNEGSKA (reference sequence). The CDR3 runs to 14 residues. V was trimmed by 5 bases and J by 7 bases, leaving 17 bases between them. CDR3 coding DNA: TGCAGTGCTGGCCTCCCCCAAGGGGGCGGGGAGCTGTTTTTT. Its translation: CSAGLPQGGGELFF.

This clonotype was seen a few times. The chain recombines TRBV4-3 with TRBJ1-2; D call uncertain. V lost 1 base to trimming and J lost 7 bases, with 16 bases between them. Germline CDR1 is LGHNA and CDR2 is YSLEER. There are 15 residues in the CDR3. The CDR3 region is CASSQVSTGETGYTF. The DNA for the CDR3 is TGCGCCAGCAGCCAAGTTTCCACGGGAGAGACTGGCTACACCTTC.

A few counts support this clonotype. The chain combines TRBV6-2 or TRBV6-3 with TRBJ1-5, with 8 bases identical to TRBD1. Germline V gives CDR1 MNHEY, CDR2 SVGEGT. V gave up 2 bases and J gave up 3 bases; unmatched junction bases: 6. The CDR3 totals 16 residues. CDR3 in DNA: TGTGCCAGCAGTTACCGGAACAGGGGGTTCAATCAGCCCCAGCATTTT. Amino acid sequence: CASSYRNRGFNQPQHF.

This clonotype has a single count. This chain joins TRBV27 and TRBJ1-1; D is unresolved. Germline V CDR1 and CDR2: MNHEY, SMNVEV (reference sequence). This CDR3 has 14 residues. Trimming took 5 bases from V and 1 from J, leaving 11 bases between them. The CDR3 spells CASSPLQTNTEAFF. CDR3 in DNA: TGTGCCAGCAGTCCCTTACAGACGAACACTGAAGCTTTCTTT.

This chain connects TRBV4-3 to TRBJ2-5; D is possibly TRBD1 (6 bases). The ends were cut back, 4 bases at V and 4 bases at J, with 16 bases in the middle. Germline CDR1 reads LGHNA; CDR2 reads YSLEER. There are 15 residues in the CDR3. The CDR3 loop reads CASSPGTSRGETQYF. The CDR3 region has the DNA TGCGCCAGCAGCCCAGGGACATCGAGGGGAGAGACCCAGTACTTC.

About this clonotype itself: This likely comes from a read error, as the CDR3 has no conserved phenylalanine or tryptophan at its end. This chain connects TRBV29-1 to TRBJ2-5; 12 positions match TRBD2. Losses at the gene ends were 3 bases for V and 3 bases for J; bases not matched to a gene: 8. Germline V CDR1 and CDR2: SQVTM, ANQGSEA. The CDR3 is 16 residues long. CDR3: CSVEGLAGQPEETQYY. The DNA of the CDR3 is TGCAGCGTTGAGGGACTAGCGGGCCAACCCGAAGAGACCCAGTACTAC.

The V and J genes are TRBV7-2 and TRBJ1-1; TRBD1 matches 12 bases. The CDR3 sequence is 16 residues long. V lost 4 bases, J lost 8 bases, and 11 bases stayed unmatched. CDR1 and CDR2 from the germline V gene are SGHTA and FQGNSA. The DNA for the CDR3 is TGTGCCAGCAGCTCTCCTTGGGACAGGGGGCCGGCGGAAGCTTTCTTT. As protein: CASSSPWDRGPAEAFF. The variable domain in full, with the rest retrieved from reference TRBV7-2 and TRBJ1-1, is GAGVSQSPSNKVTEKGKDVELRCDPISGHTALYWYRQSLGQGLEFLIYFQGNSAPDKSGLPSDRFSAERTGGSVSTLTIQRTQQEDSAVYLCASSSPWDRGPAEAFFGQGTRLTVV.

The V and J genes are TRBV24-1 and TRBJ2-1; perhaps D is TRBD1 or TRBD2 (5 bases each). Germline V gives CDR1 KGHDR, CDR2 SFDVKD. The CDR3 runs to 14 residues. Trimming took 6 bases from V and 7 from J, leaving 15 bases between them. CDR3 region: CATSRGAGRNEQFF. The CDR3 DNA follows: TGTGCCACCAGTCGAGGGGCCGGCCGGAATGAGCAGTTCTTC.

This sequence joins TRBV5-6 and TRBJ2-1; D unclear. Germline V gene sequence: CDR1 SGHDT, CDR2 YYEEEE. Trimming took 4 bases from V and 6 from J, leaving 11 bases between them. The CDR3 spans 13 residues. The CDR3 DNA reads as TGTGCCAGCAGCCTAGGGCTTTCCAATGAGCAGTTCTTC. Its protein is CASSLGLSNEQFF.